The clone carrying this T cell receptor (beta chain) has a single count. The antigen remains undetermined. Only in-frame clones appear in the TCRdb table, and some are missing; sequencing was by immunoSEQ multiplex PCR. There are about 140,000 clones in the sample; about nine tenths occur only once, and approximately 4.5% lies in the top ten. The data were obtained in a study of T cell responses to AZD1222 COVID-19 vaccine. Study results and limitations: None of the repertoires were sampled until the peak T cell response had passed. Across the whole spike, CD4 TCRs peaked at regions 160-218 and 743-854.

V was clipped by 3 bases and J by 5 bases, with 22 bases between them. The CDR3 extends over 17 amino acids. From germline, CDR1 is SGHNT and CDR2 YYREEE (reference sequence). This clonotype originated in an adult in good health. The material sequenced was peripheral blood, taken on day 0 of AZD1222 vaccination. This sequence joins TRBV5-4 and TRBJ2-3; possible D gene TRBD2, 6 bases. CDR3 amino acids: CASSSSVGGIGGDTQYF. The DNA for the CDR3 is TGTGCCAGCAGCTCCTCCGTCGGGGGTATCGGGGGAGATACGCAGTATTTT.